The present TCR beta chain was sequenced within a study of blood T cell repertoires in COVID-19. Authors' analysis steps: Amplifying reference gene primers gave estimates of nucleated cell counts. Profiled with immunoSEQ multiplex PCR; TCRdb holds only in-frame clones, not every one. The V and J calls and clone size were taken over from that table, and D and trimming were inferred from the DNA. The profile shows fewer than 350,000 clones, approximately 91% of them singletons. Cohorts were based on clinical histories the participants reported. This clonotype originated in a woman aged 40 to 55 with acute COVID-19. Sequences were obtained from PBMCs or T cells enriched from blood (not recorded which).

DNA of the CDR3: TGTGCCAGCAGCTTAGGAACGGCTAACTATGGCTACACCTTC. It is translated as CASSLGTANYGYTF. The gene calls are TRBV7-2 and TRBJ1-2; D is uncertain. CDR3 length equals 14 residues. The germline V gene has CDR1 SGHTA and CDR2 FQGNSA. V dropped 1 base and J dropped 0 bases, with 6 bases sitting between them.